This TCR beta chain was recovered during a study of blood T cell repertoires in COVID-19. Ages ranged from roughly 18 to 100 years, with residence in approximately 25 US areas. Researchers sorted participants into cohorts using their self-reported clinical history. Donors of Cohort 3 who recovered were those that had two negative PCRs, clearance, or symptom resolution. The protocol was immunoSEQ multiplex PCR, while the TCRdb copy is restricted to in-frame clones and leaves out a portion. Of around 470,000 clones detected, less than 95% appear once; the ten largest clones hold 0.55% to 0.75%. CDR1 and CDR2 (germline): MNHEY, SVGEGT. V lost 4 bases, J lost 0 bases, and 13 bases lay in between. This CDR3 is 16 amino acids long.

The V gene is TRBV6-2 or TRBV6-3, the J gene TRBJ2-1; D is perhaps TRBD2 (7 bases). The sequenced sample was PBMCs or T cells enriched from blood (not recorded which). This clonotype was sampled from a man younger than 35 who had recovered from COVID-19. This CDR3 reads CASSLVGGGSYNEQFF. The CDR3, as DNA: TGTGCCAGCAGTTTGGTGGGAGGGGGCTCCTACAATGAGCAGTTCTTC.